Below, 10 T cell receptor beta chains from the same sample are listed, as sequenced in a study of blood T cell repertoires in COVID-19. The repertoire was sequenced with immunoSEQ multiplex PCR; TCRdb's copy has only in-frame clones and lacks some. The table records more than 95,000 clones, about 85% of them present only once. Sequencing was done on a sample of peripheral blood. These TCRs come from a man older than 75 with active or convalescent COVID-19.

The J gene is TRBJ2-1, the V gene TRBV7-8; D not certain. Per germline, CDR1 SGHVS and CDR2 FQNEAQ. The germline V and J ends were trimmed by 5 bases and 6 bases, with 8 bases remaining between them. This CDR3 is 12 amino acids long. The CDR3 loop is CASSRSRNEQFF. CDR3 nucleotides: TGTGCCAGCAGCCGGTCCCGCAATGAGCAGTTCTTC.

The chain joins TRBV29-1 to TRBJ2-2; 11 bases are shared with TRBD2. The trim removed 3 bases at V and 3 bases at J, leaving 3 bases unmatched. The CDR3 consists of 15 residues. Germline CDR1 and CDR2: SQVTM and ANQGSEA. CDR3 residues: CSVEGLAEDTGELFF. CDR3 sequence (DNA): TGCAGCGTTGAGGGACTAGCGGAGGACACCGGGGAGCTGTTTTTT.

CDR3 loop: CASSSDRAGNTIYF. The CDR3, as DNA: TGTGCCAGCAGCTCTGACAGGGCTGGAAACACCATATATTTT. This chain links TRBV5-5 with TRBJ1-3; 7 bases fit TRBD1. The CDR3 is made up of 14 amino acids. Germline assignment: CDR1 SGHKS and CDR2 YYEKEE (reference sequence). V trimming: 3 bases; J trimming: 2 bases; junction bases outside the gene matches: 2.

The V gene is TRBV28, the J gene TRBJ1-5; D gene uncertain. The CDR3 length is 12 residues. V shed 6 bases and J shed 7 bases, with 10 bases lying between them. Germline V CDR1 and CDR2: MDHEN, SYDVKM. The CDR3 sequence: CASRRSLQPQHF. CDR3 in DNA: TGTGCCAGCAGGAGAAGTTTACAGCCCCAGCATTTT.

V is TRBV7-9 and J is TRBJ1-5, with 8 bases aligning to TRBD1. Looked up from germline, CDR1 is SEHNR and CDR2 is FQNEAQ (reference sequence). Trimming removed 4 bases from V and 2 bases from J; junction bases left unmatched: 7. This CDR3 region has 16 residues. The CDR3 is CASSSGDRWGNQPQHF. The CDR3 nucleotides read TGTGCCAGCAGCTCGGGGGACAGGTGGGGCAATCAGCCCCAGCATTTT.

This clone was observed a handful of times. The junction departs from the called germline gene at one end, perhaps through a read error. The chain links TRBV24-1 to TRBJ2-3; 8 nucleotides line up with TRBD1. The CDR3 covers 12 residues. Germline V CDR1 and CDR2: KGHDR, SFDVKD. The CDR3 region is CATSDLRTGCHF. DNA of the CDR3: TGTGCCACCAGTGATTTGCGGACAGGGTGCCATTTT.

The chain recombines TRBV27 with TRBJ1-5; D not resolved. CDR1 MNHEY and CDR2 SMNVEV come from the germline V gene (reference sequence). The CDR3 loop spans 12 amino acids. V gave up 6 bases and J gave up 5 bases, with 8 bases separating them. The DNA of the CDR3 is TGTGCCAGCAGCCCTGAGGATCAGCCCCAGCATTTT. Encoded protein: CASSPEDQPQHF.

The chain joins TRBV5-1 to TRBJ1-2; 7 bases fit TRBD1. This CDR3 has 15 residues. The ends lost 3 bases at V and 2 bases at J; junction bases unmatched: 7. Germline CDR1 SGHRS, CDR2 YFSETQ. DNA of the CDR3: TGCGCCAGCAGCTCCGGGACAGCCACCAACTATGGCTACACCTTC. Translating it yields CASSSGTATNYGYTF. Full variable domain (missing parts from reference TRBV5-1 and TRBJ1-2): KAGVTQTPRYLIKTRGQQVTLSCSPISGHRSVSWYQQTPGQGLQFLFEYFSETQRNKGNFPGRFSGRQFSNSRSEMNVSTLELGDSALYLCASSSGTATNYGYTFGSGTRLTVV.

The CDR3 loop reads CASRLQGADYGYTF. The CDR3 bases are TGTGCCAGCAGGCTACAGGGGGCGGACTATGGCTACACCTTC. The J gene is TRBJ1-2, the V gene TRBV7-9, with 9 bases matching TRBD1. The trim removed 6 bases at V and 3 bases at J, leaving 5 bases unmatched. This CDR3 comprises 14 residues. The V gene's germline CDR1 is SEHNR and CDR2 FQNEAQ (reference sequence).

The chain recombines TRBV7-9 with TRBJ2-5; a weak D match, TRBD2 (6 bases). V was pared by 4 bases and J by 5 bases, with 11 bases between. This CDR3 has 13 residues. Germline CDR1 and CDR2: SEHNR and FQNEAQ (reference sequence). DNA for the CDR3: TGTGCCAGCAGCTGGGGGGAGCTTGAGACCCAGTACTTC. This codes for CASSWGELETQYF.